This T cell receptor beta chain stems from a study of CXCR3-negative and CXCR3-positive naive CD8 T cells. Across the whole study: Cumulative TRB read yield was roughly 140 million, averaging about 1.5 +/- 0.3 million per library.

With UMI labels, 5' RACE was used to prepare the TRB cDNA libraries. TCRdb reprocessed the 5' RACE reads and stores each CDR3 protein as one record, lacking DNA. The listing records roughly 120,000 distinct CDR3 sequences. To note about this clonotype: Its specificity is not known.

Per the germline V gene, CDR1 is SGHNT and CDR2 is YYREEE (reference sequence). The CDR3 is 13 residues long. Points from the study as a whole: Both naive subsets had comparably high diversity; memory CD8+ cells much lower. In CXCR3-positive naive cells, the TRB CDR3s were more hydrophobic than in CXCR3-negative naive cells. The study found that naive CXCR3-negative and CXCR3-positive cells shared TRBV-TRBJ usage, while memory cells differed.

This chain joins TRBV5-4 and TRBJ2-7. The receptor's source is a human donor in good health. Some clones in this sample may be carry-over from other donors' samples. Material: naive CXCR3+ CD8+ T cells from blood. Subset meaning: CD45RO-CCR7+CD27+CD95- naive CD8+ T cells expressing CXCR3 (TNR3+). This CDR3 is CASSLGQLHEQYF.